Presented here are 29 T cell receptor beta chains from one specimen sequenced in a study of blood T cell repertoires in COVID-19. Produced via immunoSEQ multiplex PCR; TCRdb's table is partial and in-frame only. The profile shows roughly 250,000 clones, about 85% of them singletons. Sequences were obtained from peripheral blood. The receptors derive from a human donor with COVID-19, enrolled during active disease. The donor label of this sample is uncertain.

V and J are TRBV12-3 or TRBV12-4 and TRBJ1-5, with 8 nucleotides matching TRBD1. V lost 6 bases, J lost 6 bases, and 4 bases stayed unmatched. CDR3 size: 13 residues. For the CDR3, the DNA is TGTGCCAGCAGGGTGGACAGGGTTCAGCCCCAGCATTTT. Encoded protein: CASRVDRVQPQHF.

The chain couples TRBV28 to TRBJ1-5; TRBD1 aligns across 7 bases. Germline V gene data show CDR1 as MDHEN and CDR2 as SYDVKM. This CDR3 contains 18 residues. V lost 6 bases and J lost 6; bases outside the gene matches: 20. CDR3 region: CASSFPPGVGGMGQPQHF. In DNA, the CDR3 is TGTGCCAGCAGCTTTCCCCCGGGGGTAGGGGGCATGGGTCAGCCCCAGCATTTT. Combining the CDR3 with reference TRBV28 and TRBJ1-5 gives the whole variable domain DVKVTQSSRYLVKRTGEKVFLECVQDMDHENMFWYRQDPGLGLRLIYFSYDVKMKEKGDIPEGYSVSREKKERFSLILESASTNQTSMYLCASSFPPGVGGMGQPQHFGDGTRLSIL.

J is TRBJ1-2 and V is TRBV9, with 8 positions matching TRBD1. V shed 3 bases, J shed 4 bases, and the junction held 8 bases outside the gene matches. The germline V gene encodes CDR1 SGDLS and CDR2 YYNGEE. The CDR3 extends over 15 amino acids. This CDR3 is CASSALQGAAYGYTF. The CDR3 DNA follows: TGTGCCAGCAGCGCTCTTCAGGGGGCCGCCTATGGCTACACCTTC. Full variable domain (remainder filled in from reference TRBV9 and TRBJ1-2): DSGVTQTPKHLITATGQRVTLRCSPRSGDLSVYWYQQSLDQGLQFLIQYYNGEERAKGNILERFSAQQFPDLHSELNLSSLELGDSALYFCASSALQGAAYGYTFGSGTRLTVV.

This clone has only one observation. The chain carries TRBV3-1 (or the pseudogene TRBV3-2) and TRBJ2-7; 16 bases line up with TRBD2. Trimming at V came to 1 base and at J to 7 bases, leaving 7 bases not matched to a gene. The germline gives CDR1 LGHDT, CDR2 YNNKEL (reference sequence). The CDR3 has 17 amino acids. The CDR3, as DNA: TGTGCCAGCAGCCAAGCACACGGGACTAGCGGGAGGGTGGAGCAGTACTTC. Translated: CASSQAHGTSGRVEQYF.

This clone was seen a single time. The genes are TRBV28 and TRBJ1-5; tentatively, D is TRBD1 (5 bases). Germline CDR1 and CDR2: MDHEN and SYDVKM. Deletions cut 5 bases from V and 3 bases from J, with 14 bases between. The CDR3 has 15 residues. For the CDR3, the DNA is TGTGCCAGCAGTCAACGACAGAGCCCCAATCAGCCCCAGCATTTT. Translation: CASSQRQSPNQPQHF.

V and J are TRBV6-5 and TRBJ2-7; D gene unclear. The CDR3 consists of 11 residues. The germline V gene encodes CDR1 MNHEY and CDR2 SVGAGI. The V and J ends lost 6 bases and 6 bases respectively, with 9 bases between them. CDR3: CASRAPGEQYF. CDR3 coding DNA: TGTGCCAGCAGAGCTCCCGGCGAGCAGTACTTC.

This clone is a singleton in its sample. CDR3 DNA: TGTGCCAGCAGCCTGCAGGGGGTAGGTGATCAGCCCCAGCATTTT. As protein: CASSLQGVGDQPQHF. V and J are TRBV7-9 and TRBJ1-5, with 7 bases aligning to TRBD1. With V trimmed by 5 bases and J by 5 bases, 9 bases remained unmatched. The CDR3 length is 15 residues. The germline V gene encodes CDR1 SEHNR and CDR2 FQNEAQ (reference sequence). The variable domain in full, completed from reference TRBV7-9 and TRBJ1-5, reads DTGVSQNPRHKITKRGQNVTFRCDPISEHNRLYWYRQTLGQGPEFLTYFQNEAQLEKSRLLSDRFSAERPKGSFSTLEIQRTEQGDSAMYLCASSLQGVGDQPQHFGDGTRLSIL.

The sample holds one count of this clone. The chain is built from TRBV28 and TRBJ1-3; no definite D call. V lost 6 bases to trimming and J lost 1 base, with 16 bases between them. Germline CDR1 is MDHEN and CDR2 is SYDVKM. This CDR3 is built from 16 residues. CDR3 loop: CASSEAGNGSGNTIYF. The CDR3 region has the DNA TGTGCCAGCAGCGAGGCCGGGAATGGGTCTGGAAACACCATATATTTT.

The rearrangement links TRBV9 to TRBJ2-7; possible D gene TRBD2, 6 bases. CDR1 is SGDLS and CDR2 is YYNGEE in the germline V gene. V lost 0 bases and J 2 bases, leaving 12 bases between the germline ends. The CDR3 has 15 amino acids. As DNA, the CDR3 is TGTGCCAGCAGCGTAGAAGGACTACCAGCCTACGAGCAGTACTTC. Translation gives CASSVEGLPAYEQYF.

This clone has more than one count but fewer than ten. The rearrangement joins TRBV5-5 to TRBJ1-4; unclear D gene. The CDR3 has 14 residues. In germline, CDR1 is SGHKS, CDR2 YYEKEE (reference sequence). V shed 0 bases and J shed 8 bases, with 11 bases lying between them. The CDR3 nucleotides are TGTGCCAGCAGCTTGGACCAGAACCAGGAAAAACTGTTTTTT. This encodes CASSLDQNQEKLFF. Complete variable domain (other parts from reference TRBV5-5 and TRBJ1-4): DAGVTQSPTHLIKTRGQQVTLRCSPISGHKSVSWYQQVLGQGPQFIFQYYEKEERGRGNFPDRFSARQFPNYSSELNVNALLLGDSALYLCASSLDQNQEKLFFGSGTQLSVL.

As for this clone: Distinct nucleotide sequences in the sample also encode this CDR3. V is TRBV30 and J is TRBJ1-6; possible D gene TRBD1, 6 bases. Germline CDR1 is GTSNPN and CDR2 is SVGIG (reference sequence). V lost 0 bases and J 6 bases, leaving 6 bases between the germline ends. The CDR3 contains 13 residues. The CDR3 protein is CAWSVQGNSPLHF. The CDR3 DNA reads TGTGCCTGGAGTGTACAGGGTAATTCACCCCTCCACTTT.

V is TRBV13 and J is TRBJ2-3, with D possibly TRBD2 on 5 matching bases. Germline CDR1 PRHDT, CDR2 FYEKMQ (reference sequence). The CDR3 extends over 14 amino acids. Trimming shortened V by 5 bases and J by 5 bases, and 14 bases separated the two germline ends. CDR3 sequence: CASSAGPLGDTQYF. The CDR3 nucleotides are TGTGCCAGCAGCGCGGGTCCTTTAGGAGATACGCAGTATTTT. Together with reference TRBV13 and TRBJ2-3, the CDR3 gives the full variable domain: AAGVIQSPRHLIKEKRETATLKCYPIPRHDTVYWYQQGPGQDPQFLISFYEKMQSDKGSIPDRFSAQQFSDYHSELNMSSLELGDSALYFCASSAGPLGDTQYFGPGTRLTVL.

The chain joins TRBV3-1 (or the pseudogene TRBV3-2) to TRBJ2-1; D is unresolved. The CDR3 sequence is 15 residues long. Between the trimmed V and J ends, which lost 6 bases and 7 bases, there was a span of 19 bases. CDR1 is LGHDT, CDR2 YNNKEL, per germline (reference sequence). CDR3 DNA: TGTGCCAGCAGTCGCTCTGACCTGAGGAAAAATGAGCAGTTCTTC. It codes for CASSRSDLRKNEQFF.

The genes are TRBV28 and TRBJ1-6; 7 nucleotides align to TRBD1. The CDR3 runs to 15 residues. The germline gives CDR1 MDHEN, CDR2 SYDVKM. The trim removed 6 bases at V and 5 bases at J, leaving 7 bases unmatched. CDR3 DNA: TGTGCCAGCAGACGCGACAGGGAGAATAATTCACCCCTCCACTTT. Its translation is CASRRDRENNSPLHF.

V is TRBV18 and J is TRBJ1-2; D is possibly TRBD1 (6 bases). V was pared by 2 bases and J by 3 bases, with 13 bases between. Germline V gives CDR1 KGHSH, CDR2 LQKENI. The CDR3 is made up of 15 amino acids. CDR3: CASSPDGRGYYGYTF. CDR3 nucleotides: TGTGCCAGCTCACCAGACGGCAGGGGCTACTATGGCTACACCTTC.

V gene TRBV19 combines with J gene TRBJ2-5; possible D gene TRBD2, 5 bases. CDR1 and CDR2 (germline): LNHDA, SQIVND (reference sequence). The CDR3 has 14 amino acids. Trimming left V 7 bases short and J 2 bases short, with 14 bases between. CDR3 DNA: TGTGCCAGTAAGGGAGACCCCGCACAAGAGACCCAGTACTTC. Amino acids: CASKGDPAQETQYF.

This clone was detected once. V and J are TRBV4-2 and TRBJ2-7; 14 bases match TRBD2. Per germline, CDR1 LGHNA and CDR2 YNFKEQ. This CDR3 has 16 residues. Losses at the gene ends were 4 bases for V and 6 bases for J; bases not matched to a gene: 8. The CDR3 protein is CASSRGTSGSDGEQYF. The CDR3 DNA reads TGTGCCAGCAGCCGAGGGACTAGCGGGAGCGACGGCGAGCAGTACTTC.

The gene calls are TRBV11-3 and TRBJ2-7, with 11 bases aligning to TRBD1. The CDR3 runs to 14 residues. After removal of 3 bases from V and 3 bases from J, the junction contained 1 base not matched to a gene. Germline V gene lookup returns CDR1 SGHNT and CDR2 YENEEA. The CDR3 loop is CASSLGQGDYEQYF. The CDR3 DNA reads TGTGCCAGCAGCTTGGGACAGGGGGACTACGAGCAGTACTTC.

The chain combines TRBV19 with TRBJ2-5, with 7 bases fitting TRBD2. Germline V gene sequence: CDR1 LNHDA, CDR2 SQIVND (reference sequence). V trimming: 9 bases; J trimming: 1 base; junction bases outside the gene matches: 8. This CDR3 region has 14 residues. The CDR3 nucleotides read TGTGCCAGCCGGAGTGGGGGGGGCCAAGAGACCCAGTACTTC. It is translated as CASRSGGGQETQYF.

V and J are TRBV5-4 and TRBJ1-4, with D possibly being TRBD1 (6 bases). This CDR3 comprises 16 residues. The germline V gene has CDR1 SGHNT and CDR2 YYREEE (reference sequence). Trimming shortened V by 0 bases and J by 5 bases, and 14 bases separated the two germline ends. The CDR3 nucleotides read TGTGCCAGCAGCTTGGACCGGGACACGGCAAATGAAAAACTGTTTTTT. Amino acid sequence: CASSLDRDTANEKLFF.

The rearrangement links TRBV6-5 to TRBJ2-3; no definite D call. The germline V and J ends were trimmed by 5 bases and 1 base, with 10 bases remaining between them. CDR3 size: 14 residues. CDR1 and CDR2 (germline): MNHEY, SVGAGI. The CDR3 loop is CASSPIRGTDTQYF. In nucleotides, the CDR3 is TGTGCCAGCAGTCCCATCCGAGGCACAGATACGCAGTATTTT.

The J gene is TRBJ1-4, the V gene TRBV6-5, with 9 bases that match TRBD1. Germline CDR1 reads MNHEY; CDR2 reads SVGAGI. The CDR3 runs to 15 residues. V was pared by 5 bases and J by 5 bases, with 6 bases of the junction left unmatched. The DNA of the CDR3 is TGTGCCAGCAGTATATCGACAGGGGGAAATGAAAAACTGTTTTTT. Its protein product is CASSISTGGNEKLFF.

This clone was counted a single time. The chain carries TRBV6-5 and TRBJ1-4; D not resolved. The CDR3 covers 11 residues. Trimming shortened V by 4 bases and J by 8 bases, and 5 bases separated the two germline ends. Germline CDR1 MNHEY, CDR2 SVGAGI. The CDR3 sequence: CASSSSEKLFF. As DNA, the CDR3 is TGTGCCAGCAGTTCATCAGAAAAACTGTTTTTT.

The chain joins TRBV3-1 (or the pseudogene TRBV3-2) to TRBJ2-5, with D unclear. The CDR3 loop spans 13 amino acids. V shed 1 base and J shed 8 bases, with 11 bases lying between them. The germline V gene has CDR1 LGHDT and CDR2 YNNKEL (reference sequence). The CDR3 DNA reads TGTGCCAGCAGCCAAGTCTCGAGGAACACCCAGTACTTC. Encoded protein: CASSQVSRNTQYF.

This chain links TRBV29-1 with TRBJ2-1; 10 nucleotides align to TRBD2. Germline CDR1 reads SQVTM; CDR2 reads ANQGSEA. The J segment lost 4 bases and the V segment lost 4 bases, leaving 4 bases of the junction unmatched. The CDR3 runs 14 residues. The CDR3 sequence: CSVVLLAGYNEQFF. The CDR3 DNA is TGCAGCGTTGTGTTACTAGCGGGGTACAATGAGCAGTTCTTC.

A few counts support this clone. The V gene is TRBV6-5, the J gene TRBJ2-7; 11 positions agree with TRBD2. Germline V lookup: CDR1 MNHEY, CDR2 SVGAGI. V gave up 7 bases and J gave up 2 bases; unmatched junction bases: 4. The CDR3 length is 14 residues. CDR3 sequence: CASKLAGDPYEQYF. CDR3 sequence (DNA): TGTGCCAGCAAACTAGCGGGAGACCCCTACGAGCAGTACTTC.

This clone was seen only a few times. This chain joins TRBV11-2 and TRBJ1-5; D unclear. The CDR3 covers 16 residues. Germline CDR1 is SGHAT and CDR2 is FQNNGV. V lost 3 bases and J 0 bases, leaving 12 bases between the germline ends. CDR3 sequence: CASSFLGYYSNQPQHF. Here the CDR3 DNA reads TGTGCCAGCAGCTTTCTAGGATATTATAGCAATCAGCCCCAGCATTTT.

V usage is TRBV7-2 and J usage is TRBJ1-6, with TRBD1 identical over 8 bases. Germline lookup yields CDR1 SGHTA and CDR2 FQGNSA. The CDR3 is 18 residues long. Trimming removed 5 bases from V and 0 bases from J; junction bases left unmatched: 9. As DNA, the CDR3 is TGTGCCAGCAGCCCAGGACAGGGTATCGTCTCCTATAATTCACCCCTCCACTTT. Translating gives CASSPGQGIVSYNSPLHF.

This clone was counted only a few times. The chain uses TRBV29-1 and TRBJ1-1; D ambiguous. The CDR3 is made up of 14 amino acids. Per the germline V gene, CDR1 is SQVTM and CDR2 is ANQGSEA. Trimming cost V 1 base and J 0 bases, with 9 bases left between them. The DNA of the CDR3 is TGCAGCGTTGAAGGGTCCGGGATGAACACTGAAGCTTTCTTT. This sequence encodes CSVEGSGMNTEAFF.